This T cell receptor beta chain came from a study of blood T cell repertoires in COVID-19. Study-level information: Acute-phase and convalescent COVID-19 samples originated in the United States, Italy and Spain.

The V segment lost 0 bases and the J segment 1 base; nucleotides outside the gene matches: 5. From germline, CDR1 is SGHNT and CDR2 YYREEE (reference sequence). The CDR3 runs 16 residues. Original processing notes: How many nucleated cells were present was estimated from reference gene primer amplification. Clones were sequenced by immunoSEQ multiplex PCR, and TCRdb holds only the in-frame ones, with some missing. The DNA gave D and trimming, while V, J and clone size come from that table. The sample has approximately 240,000 clones; around nine tenths are singletons. This clonotype originated in a woman in her thirties or forties who had recovered from COVID-19. This rearrangement joins TRBV5-4 to TRBJ2-3; 7 bases fit TRBD2. Sequenced material: peripheral blood. The CDR3 spells CASSLVKGGGTDTQYF. The CDR3 nucleotides are TGTGCCAGCAGCTTGGTGAAGGGAGGGGGCACAGATACGCAGTATTTT. Full variable domain (remainder filled in from reference TRBV5-4 and TRBJ2-3): ETGVTQSPTHLIKTRGQQVTLRCSSQSGHNTVSWYQQALGQGPQFIFQYYREEENGRGNFPPRFSGLQFPNYSSELNVNALELDDSALYLCASSLVKGGGTDTQYFGPGTRLTVL.